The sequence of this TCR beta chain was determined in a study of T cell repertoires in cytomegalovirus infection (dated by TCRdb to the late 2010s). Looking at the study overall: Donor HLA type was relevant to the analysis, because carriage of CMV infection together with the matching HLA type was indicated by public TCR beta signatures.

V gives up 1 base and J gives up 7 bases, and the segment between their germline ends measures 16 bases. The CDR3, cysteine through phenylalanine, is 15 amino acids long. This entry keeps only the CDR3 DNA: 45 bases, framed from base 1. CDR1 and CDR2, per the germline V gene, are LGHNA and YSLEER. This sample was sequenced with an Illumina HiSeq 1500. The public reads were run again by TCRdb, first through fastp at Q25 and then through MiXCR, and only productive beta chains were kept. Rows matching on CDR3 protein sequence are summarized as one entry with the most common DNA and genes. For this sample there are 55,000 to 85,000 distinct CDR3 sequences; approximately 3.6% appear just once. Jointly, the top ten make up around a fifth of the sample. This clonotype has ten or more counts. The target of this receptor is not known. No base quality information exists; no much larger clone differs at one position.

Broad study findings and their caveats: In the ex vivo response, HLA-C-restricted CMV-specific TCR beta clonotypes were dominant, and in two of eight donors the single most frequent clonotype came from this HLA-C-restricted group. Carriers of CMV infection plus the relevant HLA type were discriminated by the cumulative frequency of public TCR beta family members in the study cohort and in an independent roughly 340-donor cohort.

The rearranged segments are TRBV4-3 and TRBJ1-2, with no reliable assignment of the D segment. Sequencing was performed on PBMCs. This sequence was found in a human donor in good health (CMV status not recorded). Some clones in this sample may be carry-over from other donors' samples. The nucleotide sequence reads TGCGCCAGCAGCCAAGTGTCTTCGGGTCTCAGTGGCTACACCTTC. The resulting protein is CASSQVSSGLSGYTF.